Listed here are 25 T cell receptor beta chains from one sample, sequenced in a study of shared clonotypes between healthy human individuals. Some clones are missing from TCRdb's copy, which holds only in-frame ones; the method was immunoSEQ multiplex PCR. The table records a few million clones, 93% of them present only once. Sequencing was performed on naive CD4+ T cells from PBMCs. This sample's subset: CD45RA+ positively selected. These TCRs come from a man aged 18-30 years in good health. Some clones in this sample may be carry-over from other donors' samples.

The chain links TRBV18 to TRBJ2-3; D is perhaps TRBD1 (7 bases). The V gene lost 3 bases and the J gene lost 0 bases, with 22 bases spanning the gap. The CDR3 length is 19 residues. Germline loops: CDR1 KGHSH, CDR2 LQKENI. CDR3 coding DNA: TGTGCCAGCTCACCCCCCGGCAGGGGGGTAAGGGAAAGCACAGATACGCAGTATTTT. As protein: CASSPPGRGVRESTDTQYF. The full variable domain, in which reference TRBV18 and TRBJ2-3 provide the parts outside the CDR3, is NAGVMQNPRHLVRRRGQEARLRCSPMKGHSHVYWYRQLPEEGLKFMVYLQKENIIDESGMPKERFSAEFPKEGPSILRIQQVVRGDSAAYFCASSPPGRGVRESTDTQYFGPGTRLTVL.

The CDR3 loop reads CASRQGNTEAFF. CDR3 in DNA: TGTGCCAGCAGACAGGGGAACACTGAAGCTTTCTTT. The chain carries TRBV5-4 and TRBJ1-1, with D possibly being TRBD1 (6 bases). This CDR3 region has 12 residues. CDR1 SGHNT and CDR2 YYREEE come from the germline V gene (reference sequence). The V end was cut by 5 bases, the J end by 1 base, with 6 bases between.

This clone has just a few counts. The J gene is TRBJ1-1, the V gene TRBV2; no clear D. The length of the CDR3 is 14 residues. Per the germline V gene, CDR1 is SNHLY and CDR2 is FYNNEI. Trimming removed 7 bases from V and 1 base from J, with 13 bases in between. DNA for the CDR3: TGTGCCAGCATTGTCGAACGATGGAACACTGAAGCTTTCTTT. Protein product: CASIVERWNTEAFF.

J is TRBJ2-1 and V is TRBV5-1, with 13 positions matching TRBD2. Germline V CDR1 and CDR2: SGHRS, YFSETQ. CDR3 length: 20 residues. The V and J ends lost 4 bases and 0 bases, in that order; junction bases with no gene match: 13. Here the CDR3 DNA reads TGCGCCAGCAGCCCCTGGGGTGGACTAGCGGGGGTACTCTCCTACAATGAGCAGTTCTTC. Protein: CASSPWGGLAGVLSYNEQFF.

The chain carries TRBV28 and TRBJ1-5, with D perhaps matching TRBD1 (5 bases). The CDR3 has 15 residues. Germline V gives CDR1 MDHEN, CDR2 SYDVKM. The V gene lost 2 bases and the J gene lost 6 bases, with 14 bases spanning the gap. The CDR3: CASSLGGSGGQPQHF. The CDR3 DNA is TGTGCCAGCAGTTTAGGGGGTTCGGGTGGTCAGCCCCAGCATTTT.

The V call is TRBV9, the J call TRBJ2-1; possibly TRBD1 or TRBD2 for D (5 bases each). This CDR3 is built from 17 residues. Germline CDR1 is SGDLS and CDR2 is YYNGEE. Trimming removed 3 bases at V and 4 bases at J, with 20 bases between. The CDR3 sequence: CASSARGEGQGYNEQFF. CDR3 bases: TGTGCCAGCAGCGCCCGCGGAGAGGGGCAGGGATACAATGAGCAGTTCTTC.

The chain uses TRBV29-1 and TRBJ1-1; D is perhaps TRBD1 (5 bases). The CDR3 is made up of 13 amino acids. V lost 1 base to trimming and J lost 5 bases, with 11 bases between them. Germline values: CDR1 SQVTM, CDR2 ANQGSEA. The CDR3 region is CSVEGDRITEAFF. Written as DNA, the CDR3 is TGCAGCGTTGAAGGGGACCGGATTACTGAAGCTTTCTTT.

The chain is built from TRBV9 and TRBJ1-5; D uncertain. Per germline, CDR1 SGDLS and CDR2 YYNGEE. V lost 2 bases, J lost 5 bases, and 11 bases lay in between. The CDR3 is 14 residues long. In DNA form, the CDR3 reads TGTGCCAGCAGCGTGGCGGCCCATCATCAGCCCCAGCATTTT. Its translation is CASSVAAHHQPQHF.

V is TRBV9 and J is TRBJ2-5; D ambiguous. The CDR3 runs to 14 residues. CDR1 SGDLS and CDR2 YYNGEE come from the germline V gene. V was cut by 0 bases and J by 2 bases, with 8 bases left in between. CDR3 in amino acids: CASSVEPAQETQYF. Written as DNA, the CDR3 is TGTGCCAGCAGCGTAGAGCCAGCGCAAGAGACCCAGTACTTC.

This rearrangement joins TRBV28 to TRBJ1-1, with D possibly being TRBD1 (5 bases). Germline CDR1 and CDR2: MDHEN and SYDVKM. The CDR3 is 14 amino acids. Trimming stripped 6 bases from V and 5 bases from J, with 16 bases between. This chain's CDR3 is CASSPAGRRTEAFF. The DNA of the CDR3 is TGTGCCAGCAGCCCCGCAGGGAGGAGAACTGAAGCTTTCTTT.

The chain recombines TRBV9 with TRBJ2-3, with TRBD2 matching over 15 bases. Germline V lookup: CDR1 SGDLS, CDR2 YYNGEE. The CDR3 extends over 17 amino acids. Trimming removed 4 bases from V and 6 bases from J; junction bases left unmatched: 9. CDR3: CASSPGLAGGPGDTQYF. DNA of the CDR3: TGTGCCAGCAGCCCCGGACTAGCGGGAGGGCCTGGGGATACGCAGTATTTT.

The CDR3 is CASSLYGRTSPLHF. CDR3 nucleotide sequence: TGTGCCAGCAGCTTATACGGCAGGACATCACCCCTCCACTTT. The chain couples TRBV7-6 to TRBJ1-6; possible D gene TRBD1, 5 bases. Trimming removed 2 bases from V and 10 bases from J, with 12 bases in between. In germline, CDR1 is SGHVS, CDR2 FNYEAQ. This CDR3 has 14 residues.

The chain recombines TRBV5-6 with TRBJ2-1; 7 bases line up with TRBD2. The CDR3 runs to 15 residues. J was trimmed by 4 bases and V by 4 bases; bases with no gene match: 8. CDR1 and CDR2 (germline): SGHDT, YYEEEE. The CDR3 bases are TGTGCCAGCAGCCTCGGACTGGGACTATACAATGAGCAGTTCTTC. This encodes CASSLGLGLYNEQFF. The full variable domain, rest sourced from reference TRBV5-6 and TRBJ2-1, is DAGVTQSPTHLIKTRGQQVTLRCSPKSGHDTVSWYQQALGQGPQFIFQYYEEEERQRGNFPDRFSGHQFPNYSSELNVNALLLGDSALYLCASSLGLGLYNEQFFGPGTRLTVL.

Comments on this clone: The sample has other DNA sequences that encode this CDR3 too. The chain combines TRBV7-3 with TRBJ2-5, with 8 bases identical to TRBD1. Per the germline V gene, CDR1 is SGHTA and CDR2 is FQGTGA. The V segment lost 5 bases and the J segment 5 bases; nucleotides outside the gene matches: 4. The CDR3 covers 13 residues. Written as DNA, the CDR3 is TGTGCCAGCAGCCCAGGGGGCAGGGAGACCCAGTACTTC. Translated: CASSPGGRETQYF.

V is TRBV5-1 and J is TRBJ1-1; no firm D call. V was clipped by 3 bases and J by 1 base, with 10 bases between them. Germline V gene sequence: CDR1 SGHRS, CDR2 YFSETQ. The CDR3 runs 14 residues. CDR3 amino acids: CASSWGRANTEAFF. CDR3 nucleotides: TGCGCCAGCAGCTGGGGTCGCGCGAACACTGAAGCTTTCTTT.

Comments on this clone: Other DNA sequences from this sample encode an identical CDR3 as well. The chain is built from TRBV7-2 and TRBJ2-1; 10 bases are a match to TRBD2. CDR3 length: 15 amino acids. Losses at the gene ends were 5 bases for V and 4 bases for J; bases not matched to a gene: 5. Germline V gene sequence: CDR1 SGHTA, CDR2 FQGNSA. CDR3 sequence: CASSLSSGGYNEQFF. The DNA of the CDR3 is TGTGCCAGCAGCCTGTCTAGCGGGGGTTACAATGAGCAGTTCTTC.

The chain joins TRBV5-1 to TRBJ1-1; the D is unclear. This CDR3 has 14 residues. Trimming took off 4 bases at V and 2 bases at J, with 12 bases between the two ends. Germline V gene data show CDR1 as SGHRS and CDR2 as YFSETQ. For the CDR3, the DNA is TGCGCCAGCAGCCCCGCCCCGGGAAACACTGAAGCTTTCTTT. This sequence encodes CASSPAPGNTEAFF.

The CDR3 sequence is CASSEAGTGDRTDTQYF. The DNA for the CDR3 is TGTGCCAGCAGTGAAGCAGGGACAGGGGACCGCACAGATACGCAGTATTTT. The chain recombines TRBV6-1 with TRBJ2-3; TRBD1 agrees at 10 bases. The CDR3 contains 17 residues. V trimming: 0 bases; J trimming: 1 base; junction bases outside the gene matches: 4. Germline assignment: CDR1 MNHNS and CDR2 SASEGT.

The J gene is TRBJ2-1, the V gene TRBV5-1; D remains unclear. Deletions cut 0 bases from V and 0 bases from J, with 13 bases between. The germline V gene encodes CDR1 SGHRS and CDR2 YFSETQ. This CDR3 is built from 17 residues. Here the CDR3 DNA reads TGCGCCAGCAGCTTGGCCATAAGTTCGAGCTCCTACAATGAGCAGTTCTTC. Protein sequence: CASSLAISSSSYNEQFF.

CDR3 in amino acids: CASSLLLQGRSGANVLTF. In DNA, the CDR3 is TGTGCCAGTAGTCTCTTACTACAGGGCAGGTCTGGGGCCAACGTCCTGACTTTC. This sequence joins TRBV19 and TRBJ2-6; TRBD1 might be the D (6 bases). Trimming took 5 bases from V and 1 from J, leaving 18 bases between them. The CDR3 is 18 amino acids. Germline loops: CDR1 LNHDA, CDR2 SQIVND (reference sequence). The full variable domain, its missing parts supplied by reference TRBV19 and TRBJ2-6, is DGGITQSPKYLFRKEGQNVTLSCEQNLNHDAMYWYRQDPGQGLRLIYYSQIVNDFQKGDIAEGYSVSREKKESFPLTVTSAQKNPTAFYLCASSLLLQGRSGANVLTFGAGSRLTVL.

V usage is TRBV18 and J usage is TRBJ2-6, with D unclear. The V end lost 4 bases, the J end lost 2 bases, and 15 bases lay between the germline ends. Per germline, CDR1 KGHSH and CDR2 LQKENI. The CDR3 spans 17 residues. The CDR3 DNA follows: TGTGCCAGCTCACTATCCCCAGTGGCCCCTGGGGCCAACGTCCTGACTTTC. It yields the protein CASSLSPVAPGANVLTF.

The genes are TRBV5-1 and TRBJ2-1; D may be TRBD1 (5 bases). Trimming removed 0 bases from V and 6 bases from J, with 19 bases in between. Germline V gene lookup returns CDR1 SGHRS and CDR2 YFSETQ. The CDR3 extends over 17 amino acids. CDR3 bases: TGCGCCAGCAGCTTGGTACGGCCAGGGCAATCCCCCAATGAGCAGTTCTTC. This encodes CASSLVRPGQSPNEQFF.

Comments on this clone: One end of the junction fails to match germline, which may point to a read error. This sequence joins TRBV11-2 and TRBJ2-5; 7 nucleotides match TRBD1. The CDR3 runs to 14 residues. Germline-derived CDR1 and CDR2 are SGHAT and FQNNGV. The CDR3 sequence is CASSVDRVAETQYF. In DNA, the CDR3 is TGTGCCAGCAGCGTAGACAGGGTCGCCGAGACCCAGTACTTC. The full variable domain, its missing parts supplied by reference TRBV11-2 and TRBJ2-5, is EAGVAQSPRYKIIEKRQSVAFWCNPISGHATLYWYQQILGQGPKLLIQFQNNGVVDDSQLPKDRFSAERLKGVDSTLKIQPAKLEDSAVYLCASSVDRVAETQYFGPGTRLLVL.

The chain recombines TRBV27 with TRBJ2-7; no firm D call. The V end lost 10 bases, the J end lost 2 bases, and 9 bases lay between the germline ends. The CDR3 is 11 residues long. In germline, CDR1 is MNHEY, CDR2 SMNVEV (reference sequence). CDR3 DNA: TGTGCCATCCCAACCCCCTACGAGCAGTACTTC. This codes for CAIPTPYEQYF.

The gene calls are TRBV7-2 and TRBJ1-2; D call uncertain. This CDR3 has 13 amino acids. The V and J ends lost 5 bases and 3 bases respectively, with 10 bases between them. CDR1 and CDR2 from the germline V gene are SGHTA and FQGNSA. CDR3 loop: CASSTRTDYGYTF. The CDR3 coding sequence is TGTGCCAGCAGCACCAGGACCGACTATGGCTACACCTTC.